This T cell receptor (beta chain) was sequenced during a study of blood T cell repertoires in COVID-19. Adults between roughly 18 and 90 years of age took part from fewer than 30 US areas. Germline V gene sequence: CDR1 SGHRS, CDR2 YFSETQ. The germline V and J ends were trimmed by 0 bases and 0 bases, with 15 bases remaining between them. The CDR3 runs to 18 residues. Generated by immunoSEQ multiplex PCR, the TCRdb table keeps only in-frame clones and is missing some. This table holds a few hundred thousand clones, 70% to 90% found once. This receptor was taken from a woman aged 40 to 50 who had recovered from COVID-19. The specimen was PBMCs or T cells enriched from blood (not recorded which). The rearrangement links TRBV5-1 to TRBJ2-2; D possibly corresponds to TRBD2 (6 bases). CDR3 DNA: TGCGCCAGCAGCTTGGGAGATGGTTGGAGGGCGAACACCGGGGAGCTGTTTTTT. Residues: CASSLGDGWRANTGELFF.